The 24 T cell receptor beta chains below come from one sample, sequenced in a study of shared clonotypes between healthy human individuals. Clones were read by immunoSEQ multiplex PCR, and TCRdb kept only the in-frame ones, dropping some. Among about 980,000 clones listed, approximately 76% were seen once. Source material: memory CD4+ T cells sorted from blood. Sample subset: CD45RA-negative fraction. Receptor source: a man aged 18-30 years in good health.

In DNA form, the CDR3 reads TGTGCCAGCAGTAGATCCGAGGGGGCCTACGAGCAGTACTTC. It specifies CASSRSEGAYEQYF. This chain uses TRBV27 with TRBJ2-7, with a possible D match to TRBD1 (6 bases). The CDR3 runs 14 residues. The ends were cut back, 5 bases at V and 2 bases at J, with 13 bases in the middle. Germline V gene lookup returns CDR1 MNHEY and CDR2 SMNVEV (reference sequence).

The chain carries TRBV2 and TRBJ2-1; D is ambiguous. Trimming removed 2 bases at V and 4 bases at J, with 6 bases between. CDR3 length equals 13 residues. From germline, CDR1 is SNHLY and CDR2 FYNNEI. The CDR3 DNA reads TGTGCCAGCAGTGAAATCCCTTACAATGAGCAGTTCTTC. Translated: CASSEIPYNEQFF. The full variable domain, with the rest looked up from reference TRBV2 and TRBJ2-1, is EPEVTQTPSHQVTQMGQEVILRCVPISNHLYFYWYRQILGQKVEFLVSFYNNEISEKSEIFDDQFSVERPDGSNFTLKIRSTKLEDSAMYFCASSEIPYNEQFFGPGTRLTVL.

The V call is TRBV9, the J call TRBJ2-1; 8 bases match TRBD2. Germline V gene sequence: CDR1 SGDLS, CDR2 YYNGEE. J was trimmed by 6 bases and V by 1 base; bases with no gene match: 9. The CDR3 runs 16 residues. CDR3 nucleotide sequence: TGTGCCAGCAGCGTAAGGGTGGGTAGCGGGGTCAATGAGCAGTTCTTC. This codes for CASSVRVGSGVNEQFF.

This clone turned up a few times. The chain is built from TRBV7-9 and TRBJ1-1, with D maybe TRBD1 (5 bases). There are 13 residues in the CDR3. Trimming cost V 2 bases and J 7 bases, with 11 bases left between them. Germline CDR1 and CDR2: SEHNR and FQNEAQ (reference sequence). The CDR3 sequence is CASSLREGIEAFF. The DNA of the CDR3 is TGTGCCAGCAGCTTACGGGAGGGGATTGAAGCTTTCTTT.

In DNA form, the CDR3 reads TGTGCCAGCAGTGCCGGAAACAGGGGAAGGGGCGGGGAGCTGTTTTTT. This encodes CASSAGNRGRGGELFF. The chain couples TRBV6-1 to TRBJ2-2, with TRBD1 matching 7 bases. J lost 7 bases, V lost 4 bases, and 12 bases had no gene match. The CDR3 loop spans 16 amino acids. Germline values: CDR1 MNHNS, CDR2 SASEGT.

This chain links TRBV28 with TRBJ2-7; D gene uncertain. The V end was cut by 3 bases, the J end by 2 bases, with 8 bases between. CDR1 and CDR2 from the germline V gene are MDHEN and SYDVKM. CDR3 size: 13 residues. This CDR3 reads CASSFRVPYEQYF. The CDR3 DNA reads TGTGCCAGCAGTTTTCGAGTTCCCTACGAGCAGTACTTC.

The V call is TRBV19, the J call TRBJ1-6; tentative D call: TRBD1 (5 bases). Germline V gene lookup returns CDR1 LNHDA and CDR2 SQIVND (reference sequence). V shed 3 bases and J shed 11 bases, with 14 bases lying between them. CDR3 length: 14 amino acids. The CDR3 sequence is CASSIKTESTPLHF. The CDR3 bases are TGTGCCAGTAGTATTAAGACAGAGTCTACACCCCTCCACTTT.

This chain links TRBV4-2 with TRBJ2-3; 8 nucleotides line up with TRBD2. The CDR3 is 16 amino acids. J was trimmed by 0 bases and V by 4 bases; bases with no gene match: 6. Germline lookup yields CDR1 LGHNA and CDR2 YNFKEQ. Here the CDR3 DNA reads TGTGCCAGCAGCCCGACTAGCGTGTCTAGCACAGATACGCAGTATTTT. Protein product: CASSPTSVSSTDTQYF.

This chain joins TRBV5-6 and TRBJ1-2; D unresolved. The germline V and J ends were trimmed by 1 base and 8 bases, with 9 bases remaining between them. CDR3 length: 12 residues. Germline V gives CDR1 SGHDT, CDR2 YYEEEE. CDR3 sequence: CASSLPAGGYTF. CDR3 sequence (DNA): TGTGCCAGCAGCTTGCCGGCAGGAGGCTACACCTTC.

The chain recombines TRBV12-2 with TRBJ2-4; TRBD1, the table's D call, was not compared with the DNA. TRBV12-2 is classified as a pseudogene. This CDR3 region has 21 residues. Written as DNA, the CDR3 is TGTGCAAGTCGCCTACCCCCCGAGTGGCGCAGACATTTACTAGCCAAAAACATTCAGTACTTC. Translation: CASRLPPEWRRHLLAKNIQYF.

The rearrangement joins TRBV21-1 to TRBJ2-1. TRBV21-1 is deemed a pseudogene. This CDR3 has 14 residues. The CDR3: CASSKEAYNNEQFF. Here the CDR3 DNA reads TGTGCCAGCAGCAAAGAGGCCTACAACAATGAGCAGTTCTTC.

The V call is TRBV6-5, the J call TRBJ1-4; D call uncertain. Trimming stripped 7 bases from V and 0 bases from J, with 9 bases between. This CDR3 contains 14 residues. CDR1 MNHEY and CDR2 SVGAGI come from the germline V gene. As DNA, the CDR3 is TGTGCCAGCAAGCAGGATGCAACTAATGAAAAACTGTTTTTT. Encoded protein: CASKQDATNEKLFF.

The chain combines TRBV2 with TRBJ2-3; 7 bases are a match to TRBD1. Germline CDR1 SNHLY, CDR2 FYNNEI. This CDR3 has 13 residues. V lost 6 bases to trimming and J lost 7 bases; unmatched junction nucleotides: 7. The chain's CDR3 is CASRRTGVNTQYF. CDR3 nucleotide sequence: TGTGCCAGCAGGCGTACAGGGGTTAATACGCAGTATTTT.

As for this clone: A read error is likely here: a far larger clone is one base away. V usage is TRBV30 and J usage is TRBJ2-7; possible D gene TRBD1, 5 bases. The CDR3 length is 15 residues. The V gene's germline CDR1 is GTSNPN and CDR2 SVGIG (reference sequence). The DNA of the CDR3 is TGTGTCTGGAGTGCCCTTAACAGGTTCACCTACGAGCAGTACTTC. The encoded protein is CVWSALNRFTYEQYF.

This clone has only a few counts. The J gene is TRBJ2-4, the V gene TRBV25-1; 8 nucleotides agree with TRBD1. The CDR3 has 14 residues. From germline, CDR1 is MGHDK and CDR2 SYGVNS. V gave up 5 bases and J gave up 1 base; unmatched junction bases: 1. In DNA form, the CDR3 reads TGTGCCAGCAGTAGGACAGGGGCCAAAAACATTCAGTACTTC. Translating gives CASSRTGAKNIQYF.

The V call is TRBV6-5, the J call TRBJ1-2, with no clear D. Germline V CDR1 and CDR2: MNHEY, SVGAGI. Trimming cost V 0 bases and J 0 bases, with 8 bases left between them. The CDR3 extends over 15 amino acids. The CDR3 nucleotides read TGTGCCAGCAGTTACTCTGCAGGCTCTAACTATGGCTACACCTTC. It specifies CASSYSAGSNYGYTF.

The genes are TRBV30 and TRBJ2-5; a possible D gene is TRBD1 (5 bases). V lost 4 bases and J lost 2, with 17 bases in between. The CDR3 contains 15 residues. CDR1 GTSNPN and CDR2 SVGIG come from the germline V gene (reference sequence). The CDR3 is CAWKATGKLQETQYF. CDR3 coding DNA: TGTGCCTGGAAAGCTACAGGCAAACTACAAGAGACCCAGTACTTC.

The chain combines TRBV11-2 with TRBJ2-5, with 10 bases identical to TRBD2. With V trimmed by 1 base and J by 1 base, 3 bases remained unmatched. The germline gives CDR1 SGHAT, CDR2 FQNNGV. There are 16 residues in the CDR3. Here the CDR3 DNA reads TGTGCCAGCAGCTTAGTGGGACTAGCGACCCAAGAGACCCAGTACTTC. Residues: CASSLVGLATQETQYF.

This clone was counted once. Other DNA sequences of this sample code for an identical CDR3. The CDR3 sequence: CASSYSRQGRTEAFF. In DNA, the CDR3 is TGTGCCAGCAGTTACTCGAGGCAGGGGAGGACTGAAGCTTTCTTT. This sequence joins TRBV6-5 and TRBJ1-1; D is perhaps TRBD1 (6 bases). The CDR3 extends over 15 amino acids. The germline gives CDR1 MNHEY, CDR2 SVGAGI. V dropped 0 bases and J dropped 5 bases, with 13 bases sitting between them.

The chain has TRBV19 and TRBJ2-7; 10 bases line up with TRBD1. The CDR3 is made up of 14 amino acids. Germline values: CDR1 LNHDA, CDR2 SQIVND (reference sequence). Losses at the gene ends were 5 bases for V and 6 bases for J; bases not matched to a gene: 7. In DNA, the CDR3 is TGTGCCAGTAGTGCCCGGGACAGGGGAGGCGAGCAGTACTTC. Its translation: CASSARDRGGEQYF.

This chain links TRBV6-1 with TRBJ1-2; 8 bases fit TRBD1. J gave up 6 bases and V 6 bases, and 6 bases lay outside the gene matches. CDR1 MNHNS and CDR2 SASEGT come from the germline V gene. The CDR3 contains 13 residues. The CDR3 nucleotides are TGTGCCAGCAGCGACGGACAGGGCAATGGCTACACCTTC. Encoded protein: CASSDGQGNGYTF.

This chain uses TRBV9 with TRBJ2-3, with 9 nucleotides matching TRBD1. The CDR3 length is 18 residues. From germline, CDR1 is SGDLS and CDR2 YYNGEE. Germline trimming cut 3 bases from V and 2 bases from J; bases unmatched to any gene: 13. DNA of the CDR3: TGTGCCAGCAGCGACCGGGACAGGGCCCGTCCTTACACAGATACGCAGTATTTT. This translates into CASSDRDRARPYTDTQYF. Based on the CDR3 plus reference TRBV9 and TRBJ2-3, the full variable domain is DSGVTQTPKHLITATGQRVTLRCSPRSGDLSVYWYQQSLDQGLQFLIQYYNGEERAKGNILERFSAQQFPDLHSELNLSSLELGDSALYFCASSDRDRARPYTDTQYFGPGTRLTVL.

The chain carries TRBV28 and TRBJ2-1, with 7 positions matching TRBD2. V dropped 4 bases and J dropped 4; count of bases not matched to a gene: 7. Germline values: CDR1 MDHEN, CDR2 SYDVKM. This CDR3 comprises 15 residues. The CDR3 nucleotides read TGTGCCAGCAGTTCCTCCGGGGGGAATTACAATGAGCAGTTCTTC. This translates into CASSSSGGNYNEQFF.

This chain uses TRBV2 with TRBJ1-1; D gene uncertain. With 4 bases removed from V and 6 bases from J, the gap between germline ends came to 15 bases. This CDR3 is 14 amino acids long. Germline V gene lookup returns CDR1 SNHLY and CDR2 FYNNEI. CDR3 in DNA: TGTGCCAGCAGTGTCCTCCGGGTTCCCCCTGAAGCTTTCTTT. Amino acid sequence: CASSVLRVPPEAFF.